This T cell receptor beta chain derives from a study of Ad26.COV2.S vaccination and SARS-CoV-2 variants. Study observations and caveats: People who got the vaccine had more spike-specific TCR breadth than people who got placebo.

Some clones are missing from TCRdb's copy, which holds only in-frame ones; the method was immunoSEQ multiplex PCR. The sample has about 410,000 clones; 89% are singletons. Germline loops: CDR1 MNHEY, CDR2 SVGEGT. The CDR3 consists of 17 residues. The V segment lost 2 bases and the J segment 4 bases; nucleotides outside the gene matches: 11. As to treatment: approximately 18 received Ad26.COV2.S at low or high dose, single or two shots; five or six received placebo; per-sample allocation not given. At day 63 after the first vaccine or placebo injection, samples were drawn. For this clone: Its matching antigen is unknown.

The V call is TRBV6-2 or TRBV6-3, the J call TRBJ2-7, with 10 positions matching TRBD2. This TCR was recovered from a person between 18 and 65 years old who received the Ad26.COV2.S COVID-19 vaccine or a placebo. Sequenced here: peripheral blood, sampled in a trial of Ad26.COV2.S vaccine versus placebo. CDR3 bases: TGTGCCAGCAGTTACAGGAACGTGGGGACTAGCGCGTACGAGCAGTACTTC. Amino acid sequence: CASSYRNVGTSAYEQYF.